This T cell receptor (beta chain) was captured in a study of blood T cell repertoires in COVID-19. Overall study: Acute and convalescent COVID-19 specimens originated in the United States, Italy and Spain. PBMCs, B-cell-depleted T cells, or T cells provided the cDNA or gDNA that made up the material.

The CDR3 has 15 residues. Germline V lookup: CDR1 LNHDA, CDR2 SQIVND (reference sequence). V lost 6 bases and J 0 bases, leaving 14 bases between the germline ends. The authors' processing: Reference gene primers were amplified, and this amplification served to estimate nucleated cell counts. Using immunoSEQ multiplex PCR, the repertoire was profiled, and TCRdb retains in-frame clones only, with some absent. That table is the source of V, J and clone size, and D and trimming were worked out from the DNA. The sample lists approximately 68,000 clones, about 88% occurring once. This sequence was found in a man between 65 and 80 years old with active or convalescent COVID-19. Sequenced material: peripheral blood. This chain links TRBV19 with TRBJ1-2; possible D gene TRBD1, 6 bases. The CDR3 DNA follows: TGTGCCAGTAGATCACAGGGCCTAGCTAACTATGGCTACACCTTC. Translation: CASRSQGLANYGYTF.